The TCR beta chain under discussion was sequenced for a study of T cell clones after liver transplantation. Study summary: Immunosuppression withdrawal was tried within 2 years after liver transplantation in this trial. Apart from a few HCV-positive recipients, transplants were for non-autoimmune, non-viral reasons.

Germline loops: CDR1 SGHTA, CDR2 FQGNSA. This CDR3 comprises 14 residues. V dropped 2 bases and J dropped 1 base, with 9 bases sitting between them. Whole-study findings and limits: A significant post-transplant drop in circulating graft-donor-reactive CD4 TCRbeta sequences occurred in most of the 8 subjects. Migration into the graft, not deletion, may explain lost graft donor-reactive T cells.

Generated by immunoSEQ multiplex PCR, the TCRdb table keeps only in-frame clones and is missing some. Of some 80,000 clones in the sample, roughly 85% were seen once. Worth noting for this clone: Its cognate antigen is unknown.

The receptor comes from a human patient who received a liver transplant. A subset of T cells may come from the graft donor. The rearrangement joins TRBV7-2 to TRBJ2-7; no firm D call. The sequenced sample was CD4+ T cells from blood, obtained 45 to 46 months after liver transplant. The CDR3 nucleotides are TGTGCCAGCAGCTTATCCAACCTGTCCTACGAGCAGTACTTC. It yields the protein CASSLSNLSYEQYF.